What follows are 7 T cell receptor beta chains derived from one specimen sequenced in a study of identical twins. TCRdb re-called the 5' RACE reads with MiXCR, one entry per CDR3 protein. The table records around 500,000 distinct CDR3 sequences, approximately 15% of them present only once. The same data also contributed to another study, on yellow fever vaccine responses in identical twins.

Material: CD4+ T cells sorted from blood. The source of these receptors is a woman aged 18-29 years in good health.

This clonotype was found a few times. The chain is built from TRBV7-2 and TRBJ2-7; D is unresolved. Germline CDR1 SGHTA, CDR2 FQGNSA. V lost 1 base and J 4 bases, leaving 11 bases between the germline ends. The CDR3 contains 14 residues. The CDR3 sequence is CASSLGVLLYEQYF. The CDR3 DNA reads TGTGCCAGCAGCTTAGGAGTCCTCCTATACGAGCAGTACTTC. Full variable domain (outside the CDR3, taken from reference TRBV7-2 and TRBJ2-7): GAGVSQSPSNKVTEKGKDVELRCDPISGHTALYWYRQSLGQGLEFLIYFQGNSAPDKSGLPSDRFSAERTGGSVSTLTIQRTQQEDSAVYLCASSLGVLLYEQYFGPGTRLTVT.

The chain joins TRBV12-3 or TRBV12-4 to TRBJ2-1, with D unclear. V was pared by 3 bases and J by 14 bases, with 8 bases between. This CDR3 has 10 amino acids. The CDR3 protein is CASSFPPEFF. CDR3 coding DNA: TGTGCCAGCAGTTTCCCCCCTGAGTTCTTC.

The genes are TRBV20-1 and TRBJ2-3; a weak D match, TRBD2 (5 bases). The CDR3 extends over 14 amino acids. The V end was cut by 5 bases, the J end by 0 bases, with 12 bases between. Germline V gene data show CDR1 as DFQATT and CDR2 as SNEGSKA (reference sequence). In DNA, the CDR3 is TGCAGTGCTCATATCAGCGGTAGCACAGATACGCAGTATTTT. Residues: CSAHISGSTDTQYF.

This clonotype was seen at least ten times. The genes are TRBV5-1 and TRBJ1-4, with TRBD1 matching 11 bases. Germline V gene data show CDR1 as SGHRS and CDR2 as YFSETQ. The CDR3 totals 15 residues. The ends lost 0 bases at V and 8 bases at J; junction bases unmatched: 3. Here the CDR3 DNA reads TGCGCCAGCAGCTTGGCCGGGACAGGGGGAGAAAAACTGTTTTTT. Its protein product is CASSLAGTGGEKLFF.

The V and J genes are TRBV29-1 and TRBJ2-7; 8 nucleotides agree with TRBD2. The CDR3 has 12 amino acids. Germline V gives CDR1 SQVTM, CDR2 ANQGSEA. V trimming: 7 bases; J trimming: 6 bases; junction bases outside the gene matches: 8. As DNA, the CDR3 is TGCAGCGCGGGTAGCGGGATTGGCGAGCAGTACTTC. Protein: CSAGSGIGEQYF.

This sequence joins TRBV6-1 and TRBJ1-1, with TRBD1 identical over 7 bases. Per the germline V gene, CDR1 is MNHNS and CDR2 is SASEGT. This CDR3 contains 13 residues. With V trimmed by 6 bases and J by 3 bases, 4 bases remained unmatched. In nucleotides, the CDR3 is TGTGCCAGCAGCATAGGACAGGACACTGAAGCTTTCTTT. It encodes CASSIGQDTEAFF.

This clonotype has just one count. This chain links TRBV7-2 with TRBJ2-1, with 8 bases aligning to TRBD2. The germline gives CDR1 SGHTA, CDR2 FQGNSA. After removal of 4 bases from V and 8 bases from J, the junction contained 7 bases not matched to a gene. This CDR3 is built from 14 residues. The DNA for the CDR3 is TGTGCCAGCAGCTGGACTAGCTTAGGGGATGAGCAGTTCTTC. Translated: CASSWTSLGDEQFF.